Only a few counts were recorded for the clone carrying this T cell receptor (beta chain). The data derive from a study of blood T cells in healthy people across ages. A sample-barcoded 5' primer and a J-beta primer mix were used in a second PCR of roughly 6 to 11 cycles. TCRdb processed the 5' RACE reads anew with MiXCR; each CDR3 protein has one entry. The sample carries 450,000 to 700,000 distinct CDR3 sequences, 25% to 30% recorded once. Sequenced material: blood. The TCR originated in an older woman in good health.

As DNA, the CDR3 is TGTGCCAGCAGTCGACTAGCGGGGGCCACCTACAATGAGCAGTTCTTC. It yields the protein CASSRLAGATYNEQFF. The rearrangement uses TRBV7-8 and TRBJ2-1; 12 positions match TRBD2. The CDR3 is 16 amino acids. The V gene's germline CDR1 is SGHVS and CDR2 FQNEAQ. Losses at the gene ends were 6 bases for V and 2 bases for J; bases not matched to a gene: 5.